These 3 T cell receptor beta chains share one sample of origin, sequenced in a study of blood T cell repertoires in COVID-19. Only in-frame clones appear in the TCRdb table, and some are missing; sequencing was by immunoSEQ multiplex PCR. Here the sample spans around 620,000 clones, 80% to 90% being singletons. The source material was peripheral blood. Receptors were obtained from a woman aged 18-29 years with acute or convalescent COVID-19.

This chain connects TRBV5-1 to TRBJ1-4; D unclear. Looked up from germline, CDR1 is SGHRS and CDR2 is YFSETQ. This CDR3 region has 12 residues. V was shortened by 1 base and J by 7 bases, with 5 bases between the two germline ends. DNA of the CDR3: TGCGCCAGCAGCTTGTCAGGTGAAAAACTGTTTTTT. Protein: CASSLSGEKLFF. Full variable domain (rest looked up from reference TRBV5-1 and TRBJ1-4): KAGVTQTPRYLIKTRGQQVTLSCSPISGHRSVSWYQQTPGQGLQFLFEYFSETQRNKGNFPGRFSGRQFSNSRSEMNVSTLELGDSALYLCASSLSGEKLFFGSGTQLSVL.

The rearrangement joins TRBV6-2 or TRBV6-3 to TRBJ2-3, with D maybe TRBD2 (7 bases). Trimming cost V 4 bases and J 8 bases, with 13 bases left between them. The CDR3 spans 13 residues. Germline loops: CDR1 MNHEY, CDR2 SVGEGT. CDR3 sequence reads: CASSFQGRGTQYF. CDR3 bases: TGTGCCAGCAGTTTCCAGGGGAGGGGTACGCAGTATTTT.

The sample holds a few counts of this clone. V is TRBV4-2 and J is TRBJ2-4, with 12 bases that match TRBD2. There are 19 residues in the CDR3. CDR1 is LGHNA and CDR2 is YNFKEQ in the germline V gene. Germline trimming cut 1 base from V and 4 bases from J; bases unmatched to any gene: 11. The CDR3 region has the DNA TGTGCCAGCAGCCAAGCCTCTAGCGGGGGGGCCGCTGAGAAAAACATTCAGTACTTC. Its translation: CASSQASSGGAAEKNIQYF.